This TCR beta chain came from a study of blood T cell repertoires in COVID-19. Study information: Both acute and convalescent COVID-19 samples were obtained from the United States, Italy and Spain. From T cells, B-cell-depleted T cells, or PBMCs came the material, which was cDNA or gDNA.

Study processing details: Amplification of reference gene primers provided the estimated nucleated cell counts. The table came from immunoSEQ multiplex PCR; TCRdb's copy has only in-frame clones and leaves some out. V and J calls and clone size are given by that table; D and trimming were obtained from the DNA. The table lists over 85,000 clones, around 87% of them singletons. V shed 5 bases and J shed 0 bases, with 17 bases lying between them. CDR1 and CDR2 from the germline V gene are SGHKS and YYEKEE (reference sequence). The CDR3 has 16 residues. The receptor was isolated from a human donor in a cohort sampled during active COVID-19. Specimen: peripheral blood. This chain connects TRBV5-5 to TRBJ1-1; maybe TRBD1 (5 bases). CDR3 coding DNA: TGTGCCAGCAGTCCTAGGGGTCCGGGTATGAACACTGAAGCTTTCTTT. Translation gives CASSPRGPGMNTEAFF. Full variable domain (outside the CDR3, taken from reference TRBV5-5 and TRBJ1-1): DAGVTQSPTHLIKTRGQQVTLRCSPISGHKSVSWYQQVLGQGPQFIFQYYEKEERGRGNFPDRFSARQFPNYSSELNVNALLLGDSALYLCASSPRGPGMNTEAFFGQGTRLTVV.